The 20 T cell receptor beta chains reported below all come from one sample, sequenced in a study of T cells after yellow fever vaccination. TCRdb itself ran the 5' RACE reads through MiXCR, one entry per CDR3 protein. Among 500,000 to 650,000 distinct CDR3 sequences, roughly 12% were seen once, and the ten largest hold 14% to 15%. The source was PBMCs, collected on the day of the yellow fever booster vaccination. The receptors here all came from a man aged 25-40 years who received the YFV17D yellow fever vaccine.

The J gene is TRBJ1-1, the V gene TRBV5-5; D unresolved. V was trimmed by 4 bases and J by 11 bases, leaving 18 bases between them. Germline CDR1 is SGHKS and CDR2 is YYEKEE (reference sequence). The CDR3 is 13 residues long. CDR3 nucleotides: TGTGCCAGCAGCGAAGACACTACCCAGAGGGCTTTCTTT. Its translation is CASSEDTTQRAFF.

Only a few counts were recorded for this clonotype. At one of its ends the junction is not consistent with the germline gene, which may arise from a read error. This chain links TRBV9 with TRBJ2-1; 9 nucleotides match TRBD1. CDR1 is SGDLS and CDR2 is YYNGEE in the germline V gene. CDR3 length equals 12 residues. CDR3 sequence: CASSVTGGFWLF. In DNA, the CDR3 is TGTGCCAGCAGCGTTACAGGGGGCTTTTGGCTCTTC.

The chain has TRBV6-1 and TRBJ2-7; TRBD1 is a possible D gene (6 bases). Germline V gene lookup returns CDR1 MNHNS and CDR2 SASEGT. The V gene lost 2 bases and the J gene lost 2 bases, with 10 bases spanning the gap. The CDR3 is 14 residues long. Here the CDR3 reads CASSEPGHAYEQYF. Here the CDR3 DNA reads TGTGCCAGCAGTGAACCGGGACATGCCTACGAGCAGTACTTC.

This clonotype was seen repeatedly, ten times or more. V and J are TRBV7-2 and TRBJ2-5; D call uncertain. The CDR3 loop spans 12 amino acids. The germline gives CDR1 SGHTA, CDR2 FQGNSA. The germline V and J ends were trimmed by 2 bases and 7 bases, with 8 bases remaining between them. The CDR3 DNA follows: TGTGCCAGCAGCTTACCTATCGGGACCCAGTACTTC. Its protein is CASSLPIGTQYF.

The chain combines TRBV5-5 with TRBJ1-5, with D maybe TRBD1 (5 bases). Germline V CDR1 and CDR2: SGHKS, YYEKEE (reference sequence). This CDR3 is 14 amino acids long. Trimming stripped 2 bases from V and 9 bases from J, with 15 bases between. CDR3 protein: CASSFWDERGPQHF. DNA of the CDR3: TGTGCCAGCAGCTTCTGGGACGAACGGGGGCCCCAGCATTTT.

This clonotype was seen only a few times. The CDR3 DNA reads TGTGCCACCAGCCATCTGGGGGATAATGAAAAACTGTTTTTT. This codes for CATSHLGDNEKLFF. The chain carries TRBV15 and TRBJ1-4, with D possibly matching TRBD1 (5 bases). CDR3 size: 14 residues. V gave up 5 bases and J gave up 4 bases, with 11 bases separating them. Per the germline V gene, CDR1 is LNHNV and CDR2 is YYDKDF (reference sequence).

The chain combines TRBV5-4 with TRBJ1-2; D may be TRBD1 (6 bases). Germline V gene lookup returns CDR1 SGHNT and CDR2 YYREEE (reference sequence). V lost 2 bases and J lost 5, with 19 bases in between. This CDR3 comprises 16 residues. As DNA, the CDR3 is TGTGCCAGCAGCTTACCTCAGGGAAGGGGGACATATGGCTACACCTTC. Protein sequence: CASSLPQGRGTYGYTF. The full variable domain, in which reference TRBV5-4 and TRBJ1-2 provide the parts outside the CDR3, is ETGVTQSPTHLIKTRGQQVTLRCSSQSGHNTVSWYQQALGQGPQFIFQYYREEENGRGNFPPRFSGLQFPNYSSELNVNALELDDSALYLCASSLPQGRGTYGYTFGSGTRLTVV.

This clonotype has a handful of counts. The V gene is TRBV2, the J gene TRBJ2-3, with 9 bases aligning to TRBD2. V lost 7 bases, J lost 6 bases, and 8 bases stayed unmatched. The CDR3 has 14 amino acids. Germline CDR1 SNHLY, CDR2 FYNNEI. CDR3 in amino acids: CASTLAGLGDTQYF. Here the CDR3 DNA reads TGTGCCAGCACGCTAGCGGGGCTGGGTGATACGCAGTATTTT.

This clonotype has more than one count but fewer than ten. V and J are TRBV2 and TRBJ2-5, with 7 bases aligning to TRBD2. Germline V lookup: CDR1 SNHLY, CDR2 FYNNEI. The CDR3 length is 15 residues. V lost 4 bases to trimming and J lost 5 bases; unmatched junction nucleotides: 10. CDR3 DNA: TGTGCCAGCAGTGTAAGGGAGGGGAATAGTGAGACCCAGTACTTC. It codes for CASSVREGNSETQYF.

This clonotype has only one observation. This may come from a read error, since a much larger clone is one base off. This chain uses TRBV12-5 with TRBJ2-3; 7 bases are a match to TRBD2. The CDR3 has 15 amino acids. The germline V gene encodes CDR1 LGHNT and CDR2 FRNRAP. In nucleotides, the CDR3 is TGTGCTAGCCGGCCGACTAGCTTCTTCACAGATGCGCAGTATTTT. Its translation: CASRPTSFFTDAQYF.

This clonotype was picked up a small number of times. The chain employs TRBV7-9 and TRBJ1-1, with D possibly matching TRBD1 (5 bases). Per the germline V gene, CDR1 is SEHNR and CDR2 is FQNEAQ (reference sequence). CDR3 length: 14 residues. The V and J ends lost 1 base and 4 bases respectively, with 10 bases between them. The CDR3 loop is CASSLGSRVTEAFF. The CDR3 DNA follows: TGTGCCAGCAGCTTAGGGAGCAGGGTCACTGAAGCTTTCTTT.

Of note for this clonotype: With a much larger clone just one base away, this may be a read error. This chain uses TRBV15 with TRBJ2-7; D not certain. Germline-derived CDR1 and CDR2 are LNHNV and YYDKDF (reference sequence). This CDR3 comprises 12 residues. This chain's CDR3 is CVTRSPGYEQYF. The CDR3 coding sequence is TGTGTCACCCGTTCCCCCGGCTACGAGCAGTACTTC.

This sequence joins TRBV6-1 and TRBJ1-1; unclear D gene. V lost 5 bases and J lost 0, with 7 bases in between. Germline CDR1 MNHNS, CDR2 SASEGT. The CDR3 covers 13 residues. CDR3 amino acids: CASSHLMNTEAFF. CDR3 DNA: TGTGCCAGCAGTCATTTAATGAACACTGAAGCTTTCTTT.

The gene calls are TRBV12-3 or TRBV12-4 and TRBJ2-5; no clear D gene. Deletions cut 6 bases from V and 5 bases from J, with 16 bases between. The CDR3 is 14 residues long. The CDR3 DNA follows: TGTGCCAGCAGACTCGCATACTCATACGAGACCCAGTACTTC. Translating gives CASRLAYSYETQYF.

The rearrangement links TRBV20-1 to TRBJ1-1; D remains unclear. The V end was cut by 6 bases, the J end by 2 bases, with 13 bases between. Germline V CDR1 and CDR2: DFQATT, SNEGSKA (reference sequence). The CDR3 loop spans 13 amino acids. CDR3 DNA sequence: TGCAGTGCCCAAACCGTAACCAACACTGAAGCTTTCTTT. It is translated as CSAQTVTNTEAFF.

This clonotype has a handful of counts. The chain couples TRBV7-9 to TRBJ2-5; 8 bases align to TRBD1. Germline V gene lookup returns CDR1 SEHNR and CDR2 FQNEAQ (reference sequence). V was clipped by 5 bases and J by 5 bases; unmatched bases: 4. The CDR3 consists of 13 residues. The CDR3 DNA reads TGTGCCAGCAGCGTGGGACAGGTGGAGACCCAGTACTTC. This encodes CASSVGQVETQYF.

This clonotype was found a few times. CDR3 residues: CASSLLASGRSRQETQYF. The CDR3 nucleotides read TGTGCCAGCAGTTTATTGGCTAGCGGGAGGTCCCGCCAGGAGACCCAGTACTTC. The V call is TRBV27, the J call TRBJ2-5; 11 positions match TRBD2. The CDR3 is made up of 18 amino acids. V shed 1 base and J 5 bases; nucleotides not matched to a gene: 12. The germline V gene encodes CDR1 MNHEY and CDR2 SMNVEV (reference sequence).

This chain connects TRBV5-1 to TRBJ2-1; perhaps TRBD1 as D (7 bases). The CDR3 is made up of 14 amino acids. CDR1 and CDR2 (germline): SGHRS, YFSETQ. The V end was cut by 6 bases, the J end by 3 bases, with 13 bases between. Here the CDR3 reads CASTQGGSYNEQFF. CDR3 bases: TGCGCCAGCACCCAGGGGGGCAGCTACAATGAGCAGTTCTTC.

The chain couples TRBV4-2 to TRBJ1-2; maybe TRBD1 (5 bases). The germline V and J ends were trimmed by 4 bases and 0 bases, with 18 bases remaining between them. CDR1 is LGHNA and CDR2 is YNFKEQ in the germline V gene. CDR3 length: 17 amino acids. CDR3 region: CASSPGTGKGANYGYTF. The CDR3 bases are TGTGCCAGCAGCCCCGGCACAGGAAAAGGAGCTAACTATGGCTACACCTTC.

CDR3 sequence (DNA): TGTGCCACCAGCAGAGGACTAGCGGGAGTCTCCGAGCAGTACTTC. Translating it yields CATSRGLAGVSEQYF. The rearrangement joins TRBV15 to TRBJ2-7, with 12 bases matching TRBD2. From germline, CDR1 is LNHNV and CDR2 YYDKDF (reference sequence). This CDR3 is 15 amino acids long. The V gene end was trimmed by 1 base and the J gene end by 6 bases; junction bases not matched to a gene: 4.